The T cell receptor beta chain under discussion was sequenced for a study of tumor-infiltrating lymphocytes in primary liver carcinoma. Overall study results and limits: Overlap in tumor-adjacent and tumor-blood pairs fell below that of tumor region pairs.

This CDR3 has 16 residues. The germline CDR1 and CDR2 sequences are MNHEY and SVGAGI. V lost 4 bases to trimming and J lost 5 bases; unmatched junction nucleotides: 9. Extraction also yielded germline DNA, while blood RNA was obtained from unsorted whole blood. This clonotype came up a few times. Its specificity is not known. From roughly 500 ng total RNA, TCR beta cDNA was generated with a primer in the constant region. Slightly modified ARM-PCR with three nested multiplex PCR rounds yielded TCR beta libraries. With TRBV1-TRBV30 forward primers and a C-beta reverse primer, the first two PCR rounds were run for approximately 9 cycles each. Via MiXCR, TCRdb re-called the multiplex PCR reads, giving one row per CDR3 protein. The table lists fewer than 350,000 distinct CDR3 sequences, roughly 61% of them singletons.

The sequencing input was peripheral blood. The source is a man aged 35-49 years with primary liver carcinoma and hepatitis B virus infection. The rearrangement joins TRBV6-5 to TRBJ2-3; 10 bases map to TRBD2. CDR3 DNA sequence: TGTGCCAGCAGTTTCCGCGCCAGACTAGCGGGAGATACGCAGTATTTT. Protein sequence: CASSFRARLAGDTQYF.